This note documents a single T cell receptor beta chain sequence. The antigen is unknown. The data belong to a study of cytomegalovirus exposure and HLA in healthy donors. Study context: Out of approximately 170 million T cells, an earlier analysis found roughly 110 million unique TCR beta sequences in total.

CDR3 length: 16 amino acids. Germline-derived CDR1 and CDR2 are MNHEY and SMNVEV (reference sequence). V lost 5 bases and J 2 bases, leaving 16 bases between the germline ends. PCR amplification relied on 60 Vbeta primers (plus 13 Jbeta primers). The method was immunoSEQ multiplex PCR; TCRdb's version includes in-frame clones alone and lacks a portion of them. This table holds around 140,000 clones, approximately 80% found once. Findings of the study overall: Fewer than 200 TCR beta chains were listed as cytomegalovirus-associated.

The chain links TRBV27 to TRBJ2-1; D possibly corresponds to TRBD1 (6 bases). The sequenced sample consisted of PBMCs. The TCR sequence derives from a female donor in good health and CMV-seronegative. This CDR3 reads CASSALRGPTYNEQFF. The CDR3 DNA follows: TGTGCCAGCAGTGCCCTCAGGGGCCCGACCTACAATGAGCAGTTCTTC.